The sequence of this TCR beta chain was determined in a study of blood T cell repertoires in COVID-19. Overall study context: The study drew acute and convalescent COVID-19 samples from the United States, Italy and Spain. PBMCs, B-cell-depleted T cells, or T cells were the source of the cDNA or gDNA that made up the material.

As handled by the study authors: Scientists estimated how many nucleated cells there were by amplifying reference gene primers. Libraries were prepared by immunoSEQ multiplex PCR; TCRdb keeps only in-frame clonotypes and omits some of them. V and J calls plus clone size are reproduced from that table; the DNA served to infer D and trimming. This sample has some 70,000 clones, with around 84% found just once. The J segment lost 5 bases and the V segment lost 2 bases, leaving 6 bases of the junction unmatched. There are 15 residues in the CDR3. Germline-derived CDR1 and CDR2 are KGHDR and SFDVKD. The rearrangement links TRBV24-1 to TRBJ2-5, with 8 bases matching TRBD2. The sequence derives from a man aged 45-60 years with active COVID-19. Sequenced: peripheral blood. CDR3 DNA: TGTGCCACCAGTGATTCGGGAGGGGTGGGCGAGACCCAGTACTTC. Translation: CATSDSGGVGETQYF.